This entry is about one T cell receptor (beta chain). The target antigen is unknown. A read error may account for a junction end that differs from germline. Semi-nested PCR with Nested Universal Primer A followed constant-region reverse priming of full-length variable regions. TCRdb analysed the 5' RACE reads with MiXCR anew, one entry per CDR3 protein. This sample has nearly 40,000 distinct CDR3 sequences, with about 19% found just once. The study, taken as a whole, reports: Tumor Treg TCRs overlapped most with tumor naive CD4+ cells. Whole repertoires were not studied in the larger cohort, only one V-J beta rearrangement.

This CDR3 spans 14 amino acids. CDR1 and CDR2 (germline): DFQATT, SNEGSKA (reference sequence). Naive CD4+ cells had CD25+ Tregs removed. The sequenced sample was naive CD4+ T cells sorted from a lymph node. Subset denoted: naive CD4+ T cells, CD4+CD45RA+CD25-. This receptor was taken from a female donor with breast cancer. The chain has TRBV20-1 and TRBJ2-1; possibly TRBD2 for D (6 bases). The CDR3 DNA reads TGCAGTGCCGGTCAGGCGGGACTCTACAATGAGCAGTGCTTC. Protein product: CSAGQAGLYNEQCF.